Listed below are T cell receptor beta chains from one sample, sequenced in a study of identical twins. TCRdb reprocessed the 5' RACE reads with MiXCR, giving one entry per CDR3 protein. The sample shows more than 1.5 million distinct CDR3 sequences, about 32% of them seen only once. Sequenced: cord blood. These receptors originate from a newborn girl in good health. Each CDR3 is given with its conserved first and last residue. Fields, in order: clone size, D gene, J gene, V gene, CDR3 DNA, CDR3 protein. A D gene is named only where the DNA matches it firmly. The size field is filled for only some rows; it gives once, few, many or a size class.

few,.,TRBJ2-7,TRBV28,TGTGCCAGCAGTTTACCACCAGCGGTGGGGGAGCAGTACTTC,CASSLPPAVGEQYF
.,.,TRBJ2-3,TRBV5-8,TGTGCCAGCAGCTTGGTTAAGGGGGTCCGCACAGATACGCAGTATTTT,CASSLVKGVRTDTQYF
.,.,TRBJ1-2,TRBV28,TGTGCCAGCAGTTCAGCCCGATTGTGGGGCGGCTACACCTTC,CASSSARLWGGYTF
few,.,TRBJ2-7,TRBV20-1,TGCAGTGCTAGCATACAGGGTTACGAGCAGTACTTC,CSASIQGYEQYF
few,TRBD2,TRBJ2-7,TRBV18,TGTGCCAGCTCAGCCTCTAGCGGGAGGTCCTACGAGCAGTACTTC,CASSASSGRSYEQYF
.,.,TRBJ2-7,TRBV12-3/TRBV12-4,TGTGCCAGCAGTTTAATTCGGACAGAGCAGTACTTC,CASSLIRTEQYF
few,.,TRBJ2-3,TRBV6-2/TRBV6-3,TGTGCCAGCAGTTACTCGCCGGAAATAAACACAGATACGCAGTATTTT,CASSYSPEINTDTQYF
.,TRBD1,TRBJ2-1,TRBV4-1,TGCGCCAGCAGGGAATTAGGGGGCAACAACAACAATGAGCAGTTCTTC,CASRELGGNNNNEQFF
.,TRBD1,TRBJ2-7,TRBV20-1,TGCAGTGCTCCCCCCCCAGGGACAGGGGGTTTCGAGCAGTACTTC,CSAPPPGTGGFEQYF
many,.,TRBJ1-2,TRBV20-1,TGCAGTGCTACCAACCAGGGGTTGCATCTTTATGGCTACACCTTC,CSATNQGLHLYGYTF
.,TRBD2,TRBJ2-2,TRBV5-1,TGCGCCAGCAGCGGACTAGAAGTCGGGGAGCTGTTTTTT,CASSGLEVGELFF
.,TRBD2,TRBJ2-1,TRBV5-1,TGCGCCAGCAGCCCAGGGACTAGCGGGAGAAGTGAGCAGTTCTTC,CASSPGTSGRSEQFF
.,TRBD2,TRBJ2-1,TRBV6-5,TGTGCCAGCAGACCAGGACTAGTCGGCAATGAGCAGTTCTTC,CASRPGLVGNEQFF
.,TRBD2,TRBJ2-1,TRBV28,TGTGCCAGCAGTTTATTTACCCCCGTGACTAGCGGGTACTCCTACAATGAGCAGTTCTTC,CASSLFTPVTSGYSYNEQFF
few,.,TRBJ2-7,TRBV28,TGTGCCAGCGCACTGGGGGACAAGGACTACGAGCAGTACTTC,CASALGDKDYEQYF
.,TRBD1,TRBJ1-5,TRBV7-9,TGTGCCAGCAGCTTAACAGGGGGTGGGCCCCAGCATTTT,CASSLTGGGPQHF
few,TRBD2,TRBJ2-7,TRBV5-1,TGCGCCAGCAGCCCCCCCGTCTCACTAGCGGGATCCTACGAGCAGTACTTC,CASSPPVSLAGSYEQYF
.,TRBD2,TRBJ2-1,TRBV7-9,TGTGCCAGCAGCTCAAAGGAGGGGGCTAGCGGGAGTCCTGAGCAGTTCTTC,CASSSKEGASGSPEQFF
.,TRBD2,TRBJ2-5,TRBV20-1,TGCAGTGCTACCGACCCGGGAGGGCCTCGAAAAGAGACCCAGTACTTC,CSATDPGGPRKETQYF
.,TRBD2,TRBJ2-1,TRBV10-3,TGTGCCATCAGTGAGAGTCAGGCTAGCGGCAATGAGCAGTTCTTC,CAISESQASGNEQFF
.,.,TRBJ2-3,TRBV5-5,TGTGCCAGCAGCTACCGGGAGCTCTTAAGCACAGATACGCAGTATTTT,CASSYRELLSTDTQYF
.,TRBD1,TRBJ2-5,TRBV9,TGTGCCAGCAGCGTAGGTCAGGGGGAGTGGGAACAGTACTTC,CASSVGQGEWEQYF
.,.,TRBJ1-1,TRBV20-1,TGCAGTGCTAGGTTCCCAAAGGGGGGTGACACTGAAGCTTTCTTT,CSARFPKGGDTEAFF
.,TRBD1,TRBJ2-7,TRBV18,TGTGCCAGCTCACCACAAGGACAGGGAGCCTACGAGCAGTACTTC,CASSPQGQGAYEQYF
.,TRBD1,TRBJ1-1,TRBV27,TGTGCCAGCAGTTTATCGATTCGGACAGGGCCCTACATGAATACTGAAGCTTTCTTT,CASSLSIRTGPYMNTEAFF
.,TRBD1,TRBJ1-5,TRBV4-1,TGCGCCAGCAGCACCCGACAGGGGGCCTACAATCAGCCCCAGCATTTT,CASSTRQGAYNQPQHF